This TCR beta chain comes out of a study of persistence of HIV-infected CD4 T cells. The CDR3 loop spans 15 amino acids. Germline values: CDR1 KGHSH, CDR2 LQKENI. Trimming removed 3 bases at V and 7 bases at J, with 18 bases between. Points on this clone: Antigen: not known.

The immunoSEQ assay was version 4, run in survey mode. TCRdb's table, derived via immunoSEQ multiplex PCR, lists solely in-frame clones and lacks some. The table has fewer than 30,000 clones, 82% seen once. Whole-study results and caveats: Degenerate expanded CDR3beta sequences were enriched among CMV- and Gag-responding cells.

Lysates of CMV-infected fibroblasts at 10 ug/mL stimulated these cells. Memory cells lacking CD40L and CD69 with high CD45RO were sorted. Plasma HIV-1 RNA stayed below 50 copies/mL for at least 4 years. The chain employs TRBV18 and TRBJ1-2; D gene uncertain. Material: CD4+ T cells sorted from PBMCs after approximately 19-hour stimulation, obtained from a patient who received antiretroviral therapy. The TCR comes from an adult man with HIV who was CMV-seropositive. In DNA, the CDR3 is TGTGCCAGCTCACCGGAGGGAACCCTGGCCGGTGGCTACACCTTC. Translation: CASSPEGTLAGGYTF. The full variable domain, rest sourced from reference TRBV18 and TRBJ1-2, is NAGVMQNPRHLVRRRGQEARLRCSPMKGHSHVYWYRQLPEEGLKFMVYLQKENIIDESGMPKERFSAEFPKEGPSILRIQQVVRGDSAAYFCASSPEGTLAGGYTFGSGTRLTVV.